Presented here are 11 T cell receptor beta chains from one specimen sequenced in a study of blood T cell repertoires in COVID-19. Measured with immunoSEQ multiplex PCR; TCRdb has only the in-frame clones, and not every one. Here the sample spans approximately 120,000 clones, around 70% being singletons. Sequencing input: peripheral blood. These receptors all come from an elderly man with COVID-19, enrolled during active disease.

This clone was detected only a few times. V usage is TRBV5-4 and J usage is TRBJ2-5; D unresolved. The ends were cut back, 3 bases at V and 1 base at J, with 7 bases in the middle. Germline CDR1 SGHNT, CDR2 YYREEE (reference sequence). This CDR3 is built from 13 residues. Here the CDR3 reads CASSSEIQETQYF. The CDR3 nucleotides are TGTGCCAGCAGCTCTGAGATCCAAGAGACCCAGTACTTC. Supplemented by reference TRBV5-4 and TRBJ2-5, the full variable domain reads ETGVTQSPTHLIKTRGQQVTLRCSSQSGHNTVSWYQQALGQGPQFIFQYYREEENGRGNFPPRFSGLQFPNYSSELNVNALELDDSALYLCASSSEIQETQYFGPGTRLLVL.

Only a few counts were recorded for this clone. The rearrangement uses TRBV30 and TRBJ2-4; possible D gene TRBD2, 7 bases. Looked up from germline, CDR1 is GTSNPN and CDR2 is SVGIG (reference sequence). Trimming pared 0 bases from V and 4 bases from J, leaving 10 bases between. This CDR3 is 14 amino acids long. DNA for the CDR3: TGTGCCTGGAGTGTTGGGGGGGCAAAAAACATTCAGTACTTC. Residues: CAWSVGGAKNIQYF.

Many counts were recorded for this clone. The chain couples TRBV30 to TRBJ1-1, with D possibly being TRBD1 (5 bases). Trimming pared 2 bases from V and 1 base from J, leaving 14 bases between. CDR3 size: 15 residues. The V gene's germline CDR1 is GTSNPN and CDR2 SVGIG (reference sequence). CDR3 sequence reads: CAWSLGGGRNTEAFF. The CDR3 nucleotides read TGTGCCTGGAGTTTGGGTGGGGGGAGGAACACTGAAGCTTTCTTT.

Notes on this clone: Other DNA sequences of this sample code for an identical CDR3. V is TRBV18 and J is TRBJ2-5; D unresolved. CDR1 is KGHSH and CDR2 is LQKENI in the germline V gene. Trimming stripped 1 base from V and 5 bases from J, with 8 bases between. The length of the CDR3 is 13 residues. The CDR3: CASSPRAGETQYF. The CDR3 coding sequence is TGTGCCAGCTCACCACGGGCTGGGGAGACCCAGTACTTC.

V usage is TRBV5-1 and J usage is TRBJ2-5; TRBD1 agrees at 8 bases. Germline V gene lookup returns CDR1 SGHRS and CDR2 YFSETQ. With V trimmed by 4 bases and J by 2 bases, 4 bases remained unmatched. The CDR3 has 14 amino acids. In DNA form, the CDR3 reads TGCGCCAGCAGCCCGACAGGGGCTCAAGAGACCCAGTACTTC. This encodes CASSPTGAQETQYF.

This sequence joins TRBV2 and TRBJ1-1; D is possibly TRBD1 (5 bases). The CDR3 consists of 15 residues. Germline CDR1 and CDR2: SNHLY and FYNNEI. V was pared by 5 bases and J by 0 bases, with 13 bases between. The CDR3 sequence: CASSPPGGLNTEAFF. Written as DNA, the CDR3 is TGTGCCAGCAGTCCCCCTGGGGGGTTGAACACTGAAGCTTTCTTT.

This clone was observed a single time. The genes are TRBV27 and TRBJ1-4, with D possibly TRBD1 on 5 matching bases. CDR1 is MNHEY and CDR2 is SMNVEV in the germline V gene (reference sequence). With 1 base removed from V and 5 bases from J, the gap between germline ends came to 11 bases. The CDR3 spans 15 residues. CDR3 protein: CASSLWGDKNEKLFF. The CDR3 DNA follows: TGTGCCAGCAGTTTATGGGGGGATAAGAATGAAAAACTGTTTTTT. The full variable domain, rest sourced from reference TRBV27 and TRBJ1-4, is EAQVTQNPRYLITVTGKKLTVTCSQNMNHEYMSWYRQDPGLGLRQIYYSMNVEVTDKGDVPEGYKVSRKEKRNFPLILESPSPNQTSLYFCASSLWGDKNEKLFFGSGTQLSVL.

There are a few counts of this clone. The CDR3 loop is CASSQDPGPLLSRVRVNEQFF. CDR3 in DNA: TGTGCCAGCAGCCAAGATCCCGGCCCCCTATTAAGCCGGGTTCGGGTTAATGAGCAGTTCTTC. V is TRBV3-1 (or the pseudogene TRBV3-2) and J is TRBJ2-1; D is ambiguous. The CDR3 runs to 21 residues. Between the trimmed V and J ends, which lost 0 bases and 7 bases, there was a span of 31 bases. Germline values: CDR1 LGHDT, CDR2 YNNKEL (reference sequence).

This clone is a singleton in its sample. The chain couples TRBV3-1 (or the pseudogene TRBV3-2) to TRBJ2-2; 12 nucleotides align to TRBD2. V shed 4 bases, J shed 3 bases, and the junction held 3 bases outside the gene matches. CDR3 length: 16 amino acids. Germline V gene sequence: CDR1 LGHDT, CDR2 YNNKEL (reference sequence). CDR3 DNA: TGTGCCAGCAGCCGACTAGCGGGAGAGCACACCGGGGAGCTGTTTTTT. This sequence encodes CASSRLAGEHTGELFF.

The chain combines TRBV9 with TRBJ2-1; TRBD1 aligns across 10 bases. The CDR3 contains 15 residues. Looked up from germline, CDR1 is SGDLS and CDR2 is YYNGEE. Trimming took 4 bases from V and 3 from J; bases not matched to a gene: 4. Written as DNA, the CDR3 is TGTGCCAGCAGCCGACAGGGGGCTAACTACAATGAGCAGTTCTTC. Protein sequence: CASSRQGANYNEQFF.

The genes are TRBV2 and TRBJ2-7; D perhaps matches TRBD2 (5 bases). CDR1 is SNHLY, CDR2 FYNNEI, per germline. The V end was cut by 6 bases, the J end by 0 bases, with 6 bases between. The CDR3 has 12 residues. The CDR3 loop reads CASRGVSYEQYF. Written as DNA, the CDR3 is TGTGCCAGCAGGGGAGTCTCCTACGAGCAGTACTTC. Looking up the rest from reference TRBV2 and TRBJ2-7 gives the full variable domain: EPEVTQTPSHQVTQMGQEVILRCVPISNHLYFYWYRQILGQKVEFLVSFYNNEISEKSEIFDDQFSVERPDGSNFTLKIRSTKLEDSAMYFCASRGVSYEQYFGPGTRLTVT.